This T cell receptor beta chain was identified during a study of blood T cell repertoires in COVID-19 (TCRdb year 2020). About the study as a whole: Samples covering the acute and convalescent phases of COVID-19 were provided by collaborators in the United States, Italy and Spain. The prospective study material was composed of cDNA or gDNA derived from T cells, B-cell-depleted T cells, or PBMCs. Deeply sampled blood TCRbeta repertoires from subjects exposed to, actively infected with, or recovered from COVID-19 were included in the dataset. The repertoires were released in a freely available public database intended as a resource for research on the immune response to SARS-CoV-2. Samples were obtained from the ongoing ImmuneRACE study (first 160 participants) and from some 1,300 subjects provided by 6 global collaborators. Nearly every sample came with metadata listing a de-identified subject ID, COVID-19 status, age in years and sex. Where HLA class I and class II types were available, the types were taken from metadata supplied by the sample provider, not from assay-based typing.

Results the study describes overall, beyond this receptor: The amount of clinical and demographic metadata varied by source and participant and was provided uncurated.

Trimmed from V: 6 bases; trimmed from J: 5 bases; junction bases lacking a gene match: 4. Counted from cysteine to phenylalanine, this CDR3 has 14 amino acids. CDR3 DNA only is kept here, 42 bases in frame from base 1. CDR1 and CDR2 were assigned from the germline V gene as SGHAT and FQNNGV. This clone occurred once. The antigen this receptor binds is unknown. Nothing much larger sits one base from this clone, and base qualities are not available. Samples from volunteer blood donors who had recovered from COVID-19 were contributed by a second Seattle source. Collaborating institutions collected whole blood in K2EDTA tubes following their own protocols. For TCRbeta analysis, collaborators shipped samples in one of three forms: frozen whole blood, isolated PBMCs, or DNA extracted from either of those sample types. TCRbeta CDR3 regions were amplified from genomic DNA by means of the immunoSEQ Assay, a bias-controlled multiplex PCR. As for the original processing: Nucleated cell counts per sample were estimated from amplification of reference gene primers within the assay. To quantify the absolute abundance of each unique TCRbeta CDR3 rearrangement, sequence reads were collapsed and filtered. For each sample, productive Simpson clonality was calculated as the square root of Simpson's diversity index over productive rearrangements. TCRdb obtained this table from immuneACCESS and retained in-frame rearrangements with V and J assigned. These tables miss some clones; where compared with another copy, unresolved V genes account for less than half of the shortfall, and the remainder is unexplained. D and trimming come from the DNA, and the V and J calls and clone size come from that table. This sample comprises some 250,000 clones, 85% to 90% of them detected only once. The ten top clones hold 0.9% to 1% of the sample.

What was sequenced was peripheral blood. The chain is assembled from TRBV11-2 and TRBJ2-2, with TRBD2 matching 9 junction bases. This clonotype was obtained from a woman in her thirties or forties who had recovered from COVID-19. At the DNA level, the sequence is TGTGCCAGCAGGAGCGGGGGGCTGACCGGGGAGCTGTTTTTT. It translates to CASRSGGLTGELFF.